A selection of T cell receptor beta chains follows, all from one sample in a study of cytomegalovirus exposure and HLA in healthy donors. Some clones are missing from TCRdb's copy, which holds only in-frame ones; the method was immunoSEQ multiplex PCR. The sample holds approximately 100,000 clones, about 83% seen once. The sequenced material came from PBMCs. The source of these receptors is a female donor in good health and CMV-seronegative. Each CDR3 is given with its conserved first and last residue. The D gene is left open where the match is weak. Rows give clone size only sometimes, using once, few, many, or a class for an expanded clone.

J gene | V gene | clone size | D gene | CDR3 DNA | CDR3 protein
TRBJ1-4 | TRBV15 | - | - | TGTGCCACCAGCCCGGAGGGAGGTGAAAAACTGTTTTTT | CATSPEGGEKLFF
TRBJ2-3 | TRBV6-1 | few | TRBD2 | TGTGCCAGCAGTGAAATAGCGGGGGAGGTGGGCACAGATACGCAGTATTTT | CASSEIAGEVGTDTQYF
TRBJ2-7 | TRBV5-6 | - | - | TGTGCCAGCAGCTTTAATGGGGTCGGGATCTACGAGCAGTACTTC | CASSFNGVGIYEQYF
TRBJ1-2 | TRBV27 | - | - | TGTGCCAGCAGTTTAAGTGCAGGCCTTTATGGCTACACCTTC | CASSLSAGLYGYTF
TRBJ2-5 | TRBV19 | - | TRBD2 | TGTGCCAGTAGTACGGGACTAGCGGTCCAAGAGACCCAGTACTTC | CASSTGLAVQETQYF
TRBJ1-1 | TRBV6-5 | - | TRBD1 | TGTGCCAGCAGTTACCCCACCGGGACAGGGAACACTGAAGCTTTCTTT | CASSYPTGTGNTEAFF
TRBJ2-1 | TRBV7-8 | - | TRBD2 | TGTGCCAGCAGCTTTGCGGGGGGGGTGGTTTACAATGAGCAGTTCTTC | CASSFAGGVVYNEQFF
TRBJ1-2 | TRBV2 | - | - | TGTGCCAGCAAGGAGCCAGGGGATCGGAGTGGGGGCTACACCTTC | CASKEPGDRSGGYTF
TRBJ1-2 | TRBV6-6 | - | - | TGTGCCAGCAGGAGACAGGAAGGTGCCGGCTACACCTTC | CASRRQEGAGYTF
TRBJ2-7 | TRBV13 | - | - | TGTGCCAGCAGCTCACAGGAGATGAGCGAGCAGTACTTC | CASSSQEMSEQYF
TRBJ1-1 | TRBV6-1 | - | - | TGTGCCAGCAGTCTAAGCCAGAACACTGAAGCTTTCTTT | CASSLSQNTEAFF
TRBJ1-4 | TRBV6-5 | - | - | TGTGCCAGCAGCGCGGGACGAACTAATGAAAAACTGTTTTTT | CASSAGRTNEKLFF
TRBJ1-3 | TRBV6-5 | - | TRBD1 | TGTGCCAGCAGTTCGGGACAGGGGGACTCTGGAAACACCATATATTTT | CASSSGQGDSGNTIYF
TRBJ1-6 | TRBV30 | - | TRBD1 | TGTGCCTGGAAAGGGACAGATTCACCCCTCCACTTT | CAWKGTDSPLHF
TRBJ2-7 | TRBV30 | - | TRBD2 | TGTGCCTGGAGACAGGGACTAGCGAGCTCCTACGAGCAGTACTTC | CAWRQGLASSYEQYF
TRBJ2-2 | TRBV27 | - | TRBD1 | TGTGCCAGCAGTTTAAAACCAGGGGGCGCTGGCACCGGGGAGCTGTTTTTT | CASSLKPGGAGTGELFF
TRBJ1-6 | TRBV27 | - | - | TGTGCCAGCAGTTTATCGGCGGACTCGCCCCTCCACTTT | CASSLSADSPLHF
TRBJ1-2 | TRBV2 | - | TRBD1 | TGTGCCAGCAGAGGAGGGGGCGCCTTTCATGGCTACACCTTC | CASRGGGAFHGYTF
TRBJ2-2 | TRBV6-5 | - | - | TGTGCCAGCAATAGTAACACCGGGGAGCTGTTTTTT | CASNSNTGELFF
TRBJ1-6 | TRBV6-5 | - | - | TGTGCCAGCAGCGCTGACGGGGGGCGGTCACCCCTCCACTTT | CASSADGGRSPLHF
TRBJ1-2 | TRBV7-9 | - | TRBD1 | TGTGCCAGCAGCTTGGGCGAGTTGTCAGGGGGGAACTATGGCTACACCTTC | CASSLGELSGGNYGYTF
TRBJ1-1 | TRBV7-2 | - | TRBD1 | TGTGCCAGCAGCAAGGGACAGAAAGACACTGAAGCTTTCTTT | CASSKGQKDTEAFF
TRBJ1-1 | TRBV6-6 | - | TRBD1 | TGTGCCAGCAGTCCTCAGGGGGGCACTGAAGCTTTCTTT | CASSPQGGTEAFF
TRBJ2-3 | TRBV5-1 | once | TRBD2 | TGCGCCAGCAGCGCGGGACTAGCGGGCACAGATACGCAGTATTTT | CASSAGLAGTDTQYF
TRBJ2-1 | TRBV7-2 | once | - | TGTGCCAGCAGCTCCCCTAACATGGTAACAACTAACAATGAGCAGTTCTTC | CASSSPNMVTTNNEQFF
TRBJ2-3 | TRBV6-1 | - | TRBD1 | TGTGCCAGCAGTGAAGAAGGGGGACAGGGGGCAGATACGCAGTATTTT | CASSEEGGQGADTQYF
TRBJ2-7 | TRBV30 | few | - | TGTGCCTGGAGTGCAAGAGCCCGCCGATACGAGCAGTACTTC | CAWSARARRYEQYF
TRBJ1-5 | TRBV19 | - | - | TGTGCCAGTAGTATACTGGGGCCCCTGCAAAATCAGCCCCAGCATTTT | CASSILGPLQNQPQHF
TRBJ1-2 | TRBV19 | - | TRBD1 | TGTGCCAGTAGTACTTCTTGGACAGGGGAAAATGGCTACACCTTC | CASSTSWTGENGYTF
TRBJ1-6 | TRBV5-5 | - | - | TGTGCCAGCATGAGGAGCTCCTATAATTCACCCCTCCACTTT | CASMRSSYNSPLHF
TRBJ2-5 | TRBV5-6 | - | - | TGTGCCAGCAGCAGAACTAGACGCTCAATAGAGACCCAGTACTTC | CASSRTRRSIETQYF
TRBJ1-2 | TRBV7-8 | few | - | TGTGCCAGCAGCTTAGGGTTGACGGGTCGGCGTCAATATGGCTACACCTTC | CASSLGLTGRRQYGYTF
TRBJ2-7 | TRBV11-2 | - | - | TGTGCCAGCAGCTTAGATCAGCGGCACGGAAGCTCCTACGAGCAGTACTTC | CASSLDQRHGSSYEQYF
TRBJ1-3 | TRBV9 | - | TRBD1 | TGTGCCAGCAGCCGAACCGGGACAGCTACCGGAAACACCATATATTTT | CASSRTGTATGNTIYF
TRBJ2-5 | TRBV2 | - | - | TGTGCCAGCAGTGGGGTGGTGGGCCAAGAAACCCAGTACTTC | CASSGVVGQETQYF
TRBJ2-1 | TRBV2 | - | - | TGTGCCAGCAGCAACAGGGCGCGGCATGAGCAGTTCTTC | CASSNRARHEQFF
TRBJ1-6 | TRBV5-1 | - | - | TGCGCCAGCAGCTCCCTCGCGCAGGGGCAGGGGAATTCACCCCTCCACTTT | CASSSLAQGQGNSPLHF
TRBJ2-7 | TRBV20-1 | - | - | TGCAGTGCTTGGCGGAAACTCGAGCAGTACTTC | CSAWRKLEQYF
TRBJ1-2 | TRBV7-6 | - | - | TGTGCCAGCAGCGAGCGCGGGGGGCGCCTGCAAGGCTACACCTTC | CASSERGGRLQGYTF
TRBJ1-1 | TRBV5-4 | - | - | TGTGCCAGCAGACCGGGGAAGGACACTGAAGCTTTCTTT | CASRPGKDTEAFF
TRBJ2-3 | TRBV5-4 | once | TRBD1 | TGTGCCAGCGGCGAACAGGGGAGAGGGCCAGATACGCAGTATTTT | CASGEQGRGPDTQYF
TRBJ1-2 | TRBV7-9 | - | TRBD1 | TGTGCCAGCAGGAGACAGGGCGGAGGTGGCTACACCTTC | CASRRQGGGGYTF
TRBJ1-2 | TRBV18 | - | TRBD1 | TGTGCCAGCTCACCTATTAGACAGGGGGCCAACTATGGCTACACCTTC | CASSPIRQGANYGYTF
TRBJ1-5 | TRBV10-2 | - | TRBD1 | TGCGCCAGCAGTGAGTTGGGGACAGTTGATCAGCCCCAGCATTTT | CASSELGTVDQPQHF